This T cell receptor (beta chain) was observed in a study of T cells after yellow fever vaccination. TCRdb redid the calling of the 5' RACE reads with MiXCR, one entry per CDR3 protein. The sample lists about 350,000 distinct CDR3 sequences; about 7.8% were seen once. The sample consisted of PBMCs, taken roughly 45 days after the first yellow fever vaccination. The clonotype comes from a man younger than 35 who received the YFV17D yellow fever vaccine.

The CDR3 nucleotides read TGTGCCAGCAGCCCCGCCCAGGGGGCGGCAAATGAGCAGTTCTTC. It is translated as CASSPAQGAANEQFF. The chain has TRBV2 and TRBJ2-1; 8 nucleotides line up with TRBD1. The CDR3 contains 15 residues. The junction had 11 bases not matched to a gene; V was cut back by 6 bases and J by 7 bases. Germline values: CDR1 SNHLY, CDR2 FYNNEI.